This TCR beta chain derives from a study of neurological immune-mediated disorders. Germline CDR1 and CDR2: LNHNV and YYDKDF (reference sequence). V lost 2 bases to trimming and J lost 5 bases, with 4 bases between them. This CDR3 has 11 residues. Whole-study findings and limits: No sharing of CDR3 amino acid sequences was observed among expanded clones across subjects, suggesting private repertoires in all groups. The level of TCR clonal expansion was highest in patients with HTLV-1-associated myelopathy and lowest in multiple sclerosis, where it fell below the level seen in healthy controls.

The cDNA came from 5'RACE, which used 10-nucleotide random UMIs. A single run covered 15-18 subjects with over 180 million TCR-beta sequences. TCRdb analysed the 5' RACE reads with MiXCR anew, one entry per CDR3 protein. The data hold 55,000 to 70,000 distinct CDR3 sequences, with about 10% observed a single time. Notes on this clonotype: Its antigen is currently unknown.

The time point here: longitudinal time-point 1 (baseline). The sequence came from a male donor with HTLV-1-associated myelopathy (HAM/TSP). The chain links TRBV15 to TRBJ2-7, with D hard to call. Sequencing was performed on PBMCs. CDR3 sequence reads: CATSRSHEQYF. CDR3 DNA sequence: TGTGCCACCAGCAGATCCCACGAGCAGTACTTC. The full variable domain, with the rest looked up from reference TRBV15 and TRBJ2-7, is DAMVIQNPRYQVTQFGKPVTLSCSQTLNHNVMYWYQQKSSQAPKLLFHYYDKDFNNEADTPDNFQSRRPNTSFCFLDIRSPGLGDTAMYLCATSRSHEQYFGPGTRLTVT.